This T cell receptor (beta chain) came from a study of T cells in Graves' hyperthyroidism and ophthalmopathy. As for the study in general: Any treatment followed the collection of peripheral blood at initial diagnosis. Regarding the study as a whole: Blood also showed most of the thyroid clonotypes that were expanded above 0.001.

A Clinical Activity Score of at least 3, a NOSPECS grade of at least 4 and a duration under 3 months were recorded in the ophthalmopathy patients. This sample holds PBMCs from approximately 10 ml fresh peripheral blood. CDR3 size: 14 residues. CDR1 MNHNS and CDR2 SASEGT come from the germline V gene. J gave up 4 bases and V 6 bases, and 8 bases lay outside the gene matches. Researchers amplified the TCR beta CDR3 regions from RNA transcripts. The study used the HTBI primer set for a first-round RT-PCR of the TCR CDR3. A single record per CDR3 protein comes from TCRdb applying MiXCR to the multiplex PCR reads. The data hold over 500,000 distinct CDR3 sequences, with approximately 17% observed a single time. A word on this clonotype: Its antigen is unknown.

The V gene is TRBV6-1, the J gene TRBJ2-7; 8 bases are shared with TRBD2. This TCR came from a woman younger than 35 with Graves' ophthalmopathy. Source material: blood. CDR3 coding DNA: TGTGCCAGCAGACCAAGCGGGGGACTTTACGAGCAGTACTTC. Translating it yields CASRPSGGLYEQYF.